A single sample is the source of the 22 T cell receptor beta chains below, sequenced in a study of blood T cell repertoires in COVID-19. Libraries were prepared by immunoSEQ multiplex PCR; TCRdb keeps only in-frame clonotypes and omits some of them. Of around 49,000 clones in the sample, 70% to 80% were seen once. The sequenced material came from PBMCs or T cells enriched from blood (not recorded which). These receptor sequences come from a woman aged 50 to 60 with acute COVID-19.

The V call is TRBV5-1, the J call TRBJ2-7; 7 nucleotides match TRBD1. This CDR3 is 14 amino acids long. J was trimmed by 3 bases and V by 4 bases; bases with no gene match: 7. Germline V gene sequence: CDR1 SGHRS, CDR2 YFSETQ. CDR3 amino acids: CASSRLAGGYEQYF. The CDR3 DNA reads TGCGCCAGCAGCAGGTTGGCAGGGGGCTACGAGCAGTACTTC.

CDR3 region: CASSLDPQGALYEQYF. The CDR3, as DNA: TGTGCCAGCAGCTTGGACCCGCAGGGGGCGCTCTACGAGCAGTACTTC. This chain connects TRBV5-4 to TRBJ2-7; TRBD1 aligns across 8 bases. Losses at the gene ends were 0 bases for V and 3 bases for J; bases not matched to a gene: 8. Germline-derived CDR1 and CDR2 are SGHNT and YYREEE (reference sequence). The CDR3 runs to 16 residues. The whole variable domain, filled in from reference TRBV5-4 and TRBJ2-7, reads ETGVTQSPTHLIKTRGQQVTLRCSSQSGHNTVSWYQQALGQGPQFIFQYYREEENGRGNFPPRFSGLQFPNYSSELNVNALELDDSALYLCASSLDPQGALYEQYFGPGTRLTVT.

V gene TRBV7-2 combines with J gene TRBJ1-2; D call uncertain. V gave up 3 bases and J gave up 4 bases, with 21 bases separating them. CDR3 length: 17 amino acids. Germline V CDR1 and CDR2: SGHTA, FQGNSA. The CDR3 nucleotides are TGTGCCAGCAGCTTGCAAACCGGGAGGGCAGGAACCTATGGCTACACCTTC. Amino acid sequence: CASSLQTGRAGTYGYTF.

The rearrangement joins TRBV5-1 to TRBJ1-1; weak D call: TRBD1 (6 bases). V lost 2 bases and J lost 1, with 9 bases in between. Looked up from germline, CDR1 is SGHRS and CDR2 is YFSETQ. This CDR3 region has 14 residues. This CDR3 reads CASSFRGANTEAFF. The CDR3 nucleotides read TGCGCCAGCAGCTTCAGGGGCGCGAACACTGAAGCTTTCTTT.

This chain uses TRBV11-2 with TRBJ1-1, with a weak D call TRBD1 (6 bases). The germline V gene encodes CDR1 SGHAT and CDR2 FQNNGV. V was shortened by 2 bases and J by 1 base, with 14 bases between the two germline ends. This CDR3 has 16 amino acids. This CDR3 is CASSLSTGKGNTEAFF. The CDR3 nucleotides read TGTGCCAGCAGCTTATCTACAGGGAAGGGGAACACTGAAGCTTTCTTT.

The gene calls are TRBV12-3 or TRBV12-4 and TRBJ1-2; no reliable D call. Between the trimmed V and J ends, which lost 6 bases and 4 bases, there was a span of 6 bases. This CDR3 has 11 residues. The CDR3 here is CASRESYGYTF. The DNA of the CDR3 is TGTGCCAGCAGGGAGAGCTATGGCTACACCTTC.

The chain links TRBV7-9 to TRBJ2-3; D perhaps matches TRBD2 (6 bases). Germline-derived CDR1 and CDR2 are SEHNR and FQNEAQ (reference sequence). Between the trimmed V and J ends, which lost 4 bases and 1 base, there was a span of 15 bases. The CDR3 length is 16 residues. CDR3 amino acids: CASSSARDFRTDTQYF. DNA for the CDR3: TGTGCCAGCAGCTCGGCCAGGGACTTCCGCACAGATACGCAGTATTTT.

This chain joins TRBV6-5 and TRBJ2-7; 8 positions agree with TRBD1. Germline trimming cut 6 bases from V and 7 bases from J; bases unmatched to any gene: 5. The CDR3 contains 12 residues. Germline V gives CDR1 MNHEY, CDR2 SVGAGI. CDR3 region: CASRGGQGEQYF. The CDR3 DNA sequence: TGTGCCAGCAGGGGTGGACAGGGAGAGCAGTACTTC.

This chain links TRBV28 with TRBJ1-1; D ambiguous. From germline, CDR1 is MDHEN and CDR2 SYDVKM. This CDR3 comprises 11 residues. Trimming took off 6 bases at V and 10 bases at J, with 12 bases between the two ends. This chain's CDR3 is CASSRRESAFF. The CDR3 DNA reads TGTGCCAGCAGCCGGCGGGAGTCAGCTTTCTTT.

The J gene is TRBJ2-3, the V gene TRBV5-6; unclear D gene. CDR1 is SGHDT and CDR2 is YYEEEE in the germline V gene. V was clipped by 1 base and J by 2 bases, with 8 bases between them. The CDR3 has 14 amino acids. The CDR3 DNA reads as TGTGCCAGCAGCTTGTCCAGGTTCACAGATACGCAGTATTTT. This codes for CASSLSRFTDTQYF. The whole variable domain, filled in from reference TRBV5-6 and TRBJ2-3, reads DAGVTQSPTHLIKTRGQQVTLRCSPKSGHDTVSWYQQALGQGPQFIFQYYEEEERQRGNFPDRFSGHQFPNYSSELNVNALLLGDSALYLCASSLSRFTDTQYFGPGTRLTVL.

The chain couples TRBV11-2 to TRBJ2-1, with 11 bases that match TRBD2. The trim removed 5 bases at V and 5 bases at J, leaving 5 bases unmatched. Germline loops: CDR1 SGHAT, CDR2 FQNNGV. The CDR3 extends over 15 amino acids. The CDR3 DNA reads TGTGCCAGCAGCGCCGGACTAGCGGGTCACAATGAGCAGTTCTTC. Translated: CASSAGLAGHNEQFF.

The chain couples TRBV2 to TRBJ2-1; 10 nucleotides agree with TRBD2. After removal of 5 bases from V and 7 bases from J, the junction contained 8 bases not matched to a gene. There are 15 residues in the CDR3. Germline V gene sequence: CDR1 SNHLY, CDR2 FYNNEI. CDR3 region: CASSPAGGPYNEQFF. DNA of the CDR3: TGTGCCAGCAGTCCAGCGGGGGGGCCTTATAATGAGCAGTTCTTC. The full variable domain, completed using reference TRBV2 and TRBJ2-1, is EPEVTQTPSHQVTQMGQEVILRCVPISNHLYFYWYRQILGQKVEFLVSFYNNEISEKSEIFDDQFSVERPDGSNFTLKIRSTKLEDSAMYFCASSPAGGPYNEQFFGPGTRLTVL.

This clone turned up a few times. The chain combines TRBV28 with TRBJ1-3; D is undetermined. The CDR3 contains 13 residues. The V end was cut by 7 bases, the J end by 4 bases, with 11 bases between. Germline V gives CDR1 MDHEN, CDR2 SYDVKM. The CDR3 nucleotides read TGTGCCAGCACGGTCGGGTCCGGAAACACCATATATTTT. It encodes CASTVGSGNTIYF. The complete variable domain, with remaining parts taken from reference TRBV28 and TRBJ1-3, reads DVKVTQSSRYLVKRTGEKVFLECVQDMDHENMFWYRQDPGLGLRLIYFSYDVKMKEKGDIPEGYSVSREKKERFSLILESASTNQTSMYLCASTVGSGNTIYFGEGSWLTVV.

The chain has TRBV6-5 and TRBJ2-7, with 8 nucleotides matching TRBD2. CDR3 length: 14 residues. With V trimmed by 10 bases and J by 1 base, 9 bases remained unmatched. Germline CDR1 and CDR2: MNHEY and SVGAGI. The CDR3 sequence is CATVSGGLSYEQYF. Here the CDR3 DNA reads TGTGCCACGGTCAGCGGGGGCCTATCCTACGAGCAGTACTTC.

The genes are TRBV6-6 and TRBJ2-7; TRBD2 might be the D (6 bases). The CDR3 consists of 12 residues. V was pared by 6 bases and J by 3 bases, with 9 bases between. Looked up from germline, CDR1 is MNHNY and CDR2 is SVGAGI (reference sequence). CDR3 sequence reads: CASRKEGYEQYF. DNA for the CDR3: TGTGCCAGCAGAAAGGAGGGCTACGAGCAGTACTTC.

The V call is TRBV28, the J call TRBJ1-6, with 7 bases aligning to TRBD1. The V segment lost 4 bases and the J segment 10 bases; nucleotides outside the gene matches: 10. This CDR3 region has 15 residues. CDR1 MDHEN and CDR2 SYDVKM come from the germline V gene. This CDR3 reads CASSSTGAGGSPLHF. CDR3 bases: TGTGCCAGCAGTTCTACAGGGGCCGGGGGATCACCCCTCCACTTT.

The rearrangement uses TRBV9 and TRBJ1-6, with TRBD1 as a possible D gene (6 bases). The V and J ends lost 0 bases and 8 bases respectively, with 15 bases between them. Germline V lookup: CDR1 SGDLS, CDR2 YYNGEE. The CDR3 is 16 residues long. This CDR3 is CASSVGEQGVHSPLHF. The DNA of the CDR3 is TGTGCCAGCAGCGTAGGAGAACAGGGAGTTCATTCACCCCTCCACTTT.

V is TRBV6-2 or TRBV6-3 and J is TRBJ2-7; D may be TRBD2 (5 bases). V was trimmed by 5 bases and J by 6 bases, leaving 14 bases between them. The germline gives CDR1 MNHEY, CDR2 SVGEGT. CDR3 length: 13 residues. In DNA, the CDR3 is TGTGCCAGCAGTCGCATACGGGGAAGCGAGCAGTACTTC. Translating it yields CASSRIRGSEQYF.

The chain recombines TRBV28 with TRBJ1-6; D may be TRBD1 (5 bases). The CDR3 covers 14 residues. V was trimmed by 10 bases and J by 2 bases, leaving 12 bases between them. CDR1 is MDHEN, CDR2 SYDVKM, per germline. The CDR3 coding sequence is TGTGCCACCCCAGGGTACACCTATAATTCACCCCTCCACTTT. This codes for CATPGYTYNSPLHF. Full variable domain (outside the CDR3, taken from reference TRBV28 and TRBJ1-6): DVKVTQSSRYLVKRTGEKVFLECVQDMDHENMFWYRQDPGLGLRLIYFSYDVKMKEKGDIPEGYSVSREKKERFSLILESASTNQTSMYLCATPGYTYNSPLHFGNGTRLTVT.

The chain uses TRBV11-3 and TRBJ1-2, with D possibly TRBD1 on 5 matching bases. The germline CDR1 and CDR2 sequences are SGHNT and YENEEA. The CDR3 totals 15 residues. Trimming took 5 bases from V and 2 from J, leaving 15 bases between them. In nucleotides, the CDR3 is TGTGCCAGCAGCCCACCCCCGACAGCAAACTATGGCTACACCTTC. Protein sequence: CASSPPPTANYGYTF.

V and J are TRBV19 and TRBJ2-3; D perhaps matches TRBD1 (5 bases). The V and J ends lost 6 bases and 1 base respectively, with 14 bases between them. This CDR3 has 15 amino acids. The germline gives CDR1 LNHDA, CDR2 SQIVND (reference sequence). In DNA, the CDR3 is TGTGCCAGTAGGATAATGGACACCGGCACAGATACGCAGTATTTT. Its protein product is CASRIMDTGTDTQYF.

This chain uses TRBV10-3 with TRBJ1-5; the D gene is possibly TRBD1 (6 bases). V lost 8 bases, J lost 5 bases, and 13 bases lay in between. CDR1 and CDR2 from the germline V gene are ENHRY and SYGVKD. The CDR3 runs to 13 residues. The CDR3 region has the DNA TGTGCCATCGGGGCAGGGGCGGATCAGCCCCAGCATTTT. Translating it yields CAIGAGADQPQHF.